This entry lists 5 T cell receptor beta chains sequenced from one sample in a study of T cells in Graves' hyperthyroidism and ophthalmopathy. What was amplified from RNA transcripts were TCR beta CDR3 regions. A first-round RT-PCR of the TCR CDR3 used the HTBI primer set. TCRdb reanalysed the multiplex PCR reads using MiXCR and keeps one entry per CDR3 protein. The data hold around 500,000 distinct CDR3 sequences, with approximately 15% observed a single time. Sequencing was carried out using blood. These receptors all stem from a woman between 35 and 50 years old with Graves' hyperthyroidism.

The sample holds many counts of this clonotype. This chain connects TRBV6-1 to TRBJ2-1, with 7 bases that match TRBD1. CDR3 length equals 14 residues. The V and J ends lost 10 bases and 4 bases, in that order; junction bases with no gene match: 10. Germline-derived CDR1 and CDR2 are MNHNS and SASEGT. The DNA for the CDR3 is TGTGCCACCGCCCGGGACAGAAGTTACAATGAGCAGTTCTTC. Its protein product is CATARDRSYNEQFF.

This clonotype was picked up many times. A read error may account for a junction end that differs from germline. The CDR3 nucleotides are TGTGCCAGCAGCTTAGATCTATCCTCCATGGGGAACGCTGAAGCTTTCTTT. As protein: CASSLDLSSMGNAEAFF. The chain joins TRBV11-2 to TRBJ1-1, with no clear D. The CDR3 is made up of 17 amino acids. Germline V gene data show CDR1 as SGHAT and CDR2 as FQNNGV.

The V call is TRBV6-2 or TRBV6-3, the J call TRBJ1-3; D remains ambiguous. CDR1 MNHEY and CDR2 SVGEGT come from the germline V gene. The CDR3 spans 12 residues. Trimming stripped 6 bases from V and 4 bases from J, with 7 bases between. The CDR3 DNA is TGTGCCAGCAGACTTCCAGGAAACACCATATATTTT. Translation gives CASRLPGNTIYF.

This clonotype was seen at least ten times. The rearrangement uses TRBV19 and TRBJ1-6, with D unresolved. The ends were cut back, 8 bases at V and 11 bases at J, with 13 bases in the middle. The CDR3 covers 12 residues. The germline CDR1 and CDR2 sequences are LNHDA and SQIVND (reference sequence). Here the CDR3 DNA reads TGTGCCAGTCCTCGCGGGGAGGCACCCCTCCACTTT. It codes for CASPRGEAPLHF.

There are many counts of this clonotype. This sequence joins TRBV28 and TRBJ1-5; TRBD1 agrees at 10 bases. The V and J ends lost 5 bases and 1 base, in that order; junction bases with no gene match: 11. Germline assignment: CDR1 MDHEN and CDR2 SYDVKM. This CDR3 region has 18 residues. This chain's CDR3 is CASSLDRGLFPSNQPQHF. The CDR3 nucleotides read TGTGCCAGCAGTCTCGACAGGGGGCTTTTTCCGAGCAATCAGCCCCAGCATTTT.